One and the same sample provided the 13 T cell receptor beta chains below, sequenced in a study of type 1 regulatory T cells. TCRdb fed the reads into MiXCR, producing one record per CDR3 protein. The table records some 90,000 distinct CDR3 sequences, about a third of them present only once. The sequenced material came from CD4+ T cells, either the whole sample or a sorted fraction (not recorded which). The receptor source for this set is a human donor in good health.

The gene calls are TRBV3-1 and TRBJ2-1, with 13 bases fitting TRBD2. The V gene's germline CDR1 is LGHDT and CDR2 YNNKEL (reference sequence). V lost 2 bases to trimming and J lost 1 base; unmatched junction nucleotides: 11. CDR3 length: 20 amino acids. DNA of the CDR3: TGTGCCAGCAGCCAAATACAGCCGGGACTAGCGGGAAAATCCTACAATGAGCAGTTCTTC. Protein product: CASSQIQPGLAGKSYNEQFF.

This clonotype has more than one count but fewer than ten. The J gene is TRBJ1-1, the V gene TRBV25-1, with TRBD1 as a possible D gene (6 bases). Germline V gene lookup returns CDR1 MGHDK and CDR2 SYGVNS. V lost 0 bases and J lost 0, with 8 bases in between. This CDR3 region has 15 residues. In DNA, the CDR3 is TGTGCCAGCAGTGAATATAGGGGGGTGAACACTGAAGCTTTCTTT. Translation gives CASSEYRGVNTEAFF.

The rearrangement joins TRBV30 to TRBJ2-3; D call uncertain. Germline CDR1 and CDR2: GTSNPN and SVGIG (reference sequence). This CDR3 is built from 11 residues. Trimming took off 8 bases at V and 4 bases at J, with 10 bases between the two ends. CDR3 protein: CAGISSDTQYF. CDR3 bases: TGTGCCGGGATCTCATCAGATACGCAGTATTTT.

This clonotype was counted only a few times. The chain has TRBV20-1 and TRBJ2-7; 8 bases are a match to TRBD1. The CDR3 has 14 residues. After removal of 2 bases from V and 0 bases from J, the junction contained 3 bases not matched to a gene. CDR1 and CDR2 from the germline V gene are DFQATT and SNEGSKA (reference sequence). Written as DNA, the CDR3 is TGCAGTGCTAGAAGGGGACAGGTCTCCTACGAGCAGTACTTC. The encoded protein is CSARRGQVSYEQYF.

In DNA form, the CDR3 reads TGCAGCGTTGACAACACGGTGAACACTGAAGCTTTCTTT. Translation gives CSVDNTVNTEAFF. The chain carries TRBV29-1 and TRBJ1-1; no clear D gene. Trimming cost V 3 bases and J 0 bases, with 8 bases left between them. The V gene's germline CDR1 is SQVTM and CDR2 ANQGSEA. The CDR3 is 13 residues long.

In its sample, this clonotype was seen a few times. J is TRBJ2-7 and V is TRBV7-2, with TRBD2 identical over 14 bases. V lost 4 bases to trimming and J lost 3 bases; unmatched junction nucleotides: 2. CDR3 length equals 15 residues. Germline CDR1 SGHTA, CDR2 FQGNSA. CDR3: CASSSGLAGVYEQYF. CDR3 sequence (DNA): TGTGCCAGCAGCTCGGGACTAGCGGGAGTCTACGAGCAGTACTTC. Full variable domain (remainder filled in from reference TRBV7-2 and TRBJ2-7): GAGVSQSPSNKVTEKGKDVELRCDPISGHTALYWYRQSLGQGLEFLIYFQGNSAPDKSGLPSDRFSAERTGGSVSTLTIQRTQQEDSAVYLCASSSGLAGVYEQYFGPGTRLTVT.

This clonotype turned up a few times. The CDR3 coding sequence is TGCGCCAGCAGCCTGGGGTCTGGGGCCAACGTCCTGACTTTC. This gives the protein CASSLGSGANVLTF. The gene calls are TRBV5-1 and TRBJ2-6; D is uncertain. The CDR3 has 14 residues. V lost 4 bases to trimming and J lost 1 base, with 6 bases between them. The V gene's germline CDR1 is SGHRS and CDR2 YFSETQ. The full variable domain, completed using reference TRBV5-1 and TRBJ2-6, is KAGVTQTPRYLIKTRGQQVTLSCSPISGHRSVSWYQQTPGQGLQFLFEYFSETQRNKGNFPGRFSGRQFSNSRSEMNVSTLELGDSALYLCASSLGSGANVLTFGAGSRLTVL.

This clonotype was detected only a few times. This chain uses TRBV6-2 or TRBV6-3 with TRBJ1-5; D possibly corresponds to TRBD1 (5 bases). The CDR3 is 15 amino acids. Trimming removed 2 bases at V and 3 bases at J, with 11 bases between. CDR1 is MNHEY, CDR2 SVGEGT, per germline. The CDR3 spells CASSYIHRTNQPQHF. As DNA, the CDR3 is TGTGCCAGCAGTTACATACACAGGACCAATCAGCCCCAGCATTTT.

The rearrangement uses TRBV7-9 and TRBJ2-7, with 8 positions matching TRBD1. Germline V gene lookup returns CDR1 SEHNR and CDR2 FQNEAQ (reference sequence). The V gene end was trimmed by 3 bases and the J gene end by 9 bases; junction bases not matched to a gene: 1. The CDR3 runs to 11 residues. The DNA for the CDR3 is TGTGCCAGCAGCTTGACAGGGGCGCAGTACTTC. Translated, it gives CASSLTGAQYF.

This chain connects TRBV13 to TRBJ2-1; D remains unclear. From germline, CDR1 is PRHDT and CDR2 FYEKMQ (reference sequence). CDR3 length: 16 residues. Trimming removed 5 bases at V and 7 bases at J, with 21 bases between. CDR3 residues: CASSLVKVGIVNEQFF. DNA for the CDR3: TGTGCCAGCAGCCTCGTAAAAGTGGGAATCGTTAATGAGCAGTTCTTC. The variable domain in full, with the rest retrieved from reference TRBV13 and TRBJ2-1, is AAGVIQSPRHLIKEKRETATLKCYPIPRHDTVYWYQQGPGQDPQFLISFYEKMQSDKGSIPDRFSAQQFSDYHSELNMSSLELGDSALYFCASSLVKVGIVNEQFFGPGTRLTVL.

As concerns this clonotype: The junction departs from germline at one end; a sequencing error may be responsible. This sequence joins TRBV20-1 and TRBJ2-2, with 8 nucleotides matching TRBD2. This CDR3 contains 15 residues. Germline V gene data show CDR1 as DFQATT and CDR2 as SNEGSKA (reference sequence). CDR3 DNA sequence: TGCAGTGCTAGAAGCGGGAGAAGGAACACCGGGGGGCTGTTTTTT. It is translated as CSARSGRRNTGGLFF.

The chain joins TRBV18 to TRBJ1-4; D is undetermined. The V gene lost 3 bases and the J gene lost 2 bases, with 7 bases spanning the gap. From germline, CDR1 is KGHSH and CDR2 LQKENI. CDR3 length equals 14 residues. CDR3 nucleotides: TGTGCCAGCTCACCTGAAGGGACTAATGAAAAACTGTTTTTT. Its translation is CASSPEGTNEKLFF.

This CDR3 is CAWSGGANQPQHF. The CDR3 DNA is TGTGCCTGGAGCGGCGGAGCTAATCAGCCCCAGCATTTT. The chain links TRBV30 to TRBJ1-5; D call uncertain. Germline V gene data show CDR1 as GTSNPN and CDR2 as SVGIG (reference sequence). This CDR3 region has 13 residues. Trimming took off 3 bases at V and 4 bases at J, with 10 bases between the two ends.